These 8 T cell receptor beta chains came from one sample sequenced in a study of CD8+ T cells in alopecia areata. Sequencing relied on a cDNA template that was reverse transcribed from extracted RNA. Profiled with immunoSEQ multiplex PCR; TCRdb holds only in-frame clones, not every one. The repertoire holds more than 200,000 clones, with 67% as singletons. The sequencing here drew on CD4+ T cells sorted from blood, taken at week 0. The receptor source for this set is a human donor with alopecia areata.

This clone was seen a single time. The chain employs TRBV4-3 and TRBJ1-1; D is ambiguous. Germline V lookup: CDR1 LGHNA, CDR2 YSLEER. V gave up 0 bases and J gave up 1 base, with 9 bases separating them. CDR3 length equals 15 residues. CDR3 sequence: CASSQEVSRNTEAFF. CDR3 bases: TGCGCCAGCAGCCAAGAGGTCTCGCGGAACACTGAAGCTTTCTTT.

The V gene is TRBV29-1, the J gene TRBJ2-1; a weak D match, TRBD2 (5 bases). With 7 bases removed from V and 7 bases from J, the gap between germline ends came to 17 bases. The CDR3 has 13 residues. CDR1 and CDR2 from the germline V gene are SQVTM and ANQGSEA. CDR3 sequence: CSAGVGPVNEQFF. The CDR3 DNA reads TGCAGCGCCGGGGTAGGCCCGGTAAATGAGCAGTTCTTC.

In the case of this clone: A much larger clone differs from this one at a single base, so this may be a read error. Other DNA sequences from this sample encode an identical CDR3 as well. The chain employs TRBV6-5 and TRBJ2-3; D uncertain. Germline V gene lookup returns CDR1 MNHEY and CDR2 SVGAGI. This CDR3 region has 12 residues. The V gene lost 6 bases and the J gene lost 0 bases, with 4 bases spanning the gap. The CDR3 is CASRSSTDTQYF. The CDR3 DNA is TGTGCCAGCAGATCTAGCACAGATACGCAGTATTTT.

The V call is TRBV4-1, the J call TRBJ1-6; TRBD1 matches 10 bases. The CDR3 sequence is 14 residues long. V dropped 5 bases and J dropped 9; count of bases not matched to a gene: 4. CDR1 MGHRA and CDR2 YSYEKL come from the germline V gene. The CDR3 DNA is TGCGCCAGCAGCTGGGACAGGGGAGGTTCACCCCTCCACTTT. It yields the protein CASSWDRGGSPLHF.

A few counts support this clone. The V and J genes are TRBV29-1 and TRBJ2-1, with D perhaps given as TRBD1 or TRBD2 (6 bases each). Germline V gives CDR1 SQVTM, CDR2 ANQGSEA. The CDR3 has 16 residues. Deletions cut 1 base from V and 1 base from J, with 14 bases between. CDR3 sequence: CSVEGGAALSYNEQFF. The CDR3 DNA sequence: TGCAGCGTTGAAGGGGGGGCAGCGCTGTCCTACAATGAGCAGTTCTTC.

The CDR3 nucleotides are TGCAGCGTTGAGGGCACAATCTATGGCTACACCTTC. Translated: CSVEGTIYGYTF. V and J are TRBV29-1 and TRBJ1-2, with D unresolved. The CDR3 runs to 12 residues. In germline, CDR1 is SQVTM, CDR2 ANQGSEA. Trimming left V 3 bases short and J 4 bases short, with 9 bases between.

The gene calls are TRBV5-1 and TRBJ1-2, with a tentative D call TRBD1 (6 bases). V was trimmed by 3 bases and J by 3 bases, leaving 12 bases between them. Germline loops: CDR1 SGHRS, CDR2 YFSETQ. CDR3 size: 14 residues. CDR3 residues: CASSSLTGDYGYTF. CDR3 bases: TGCGCCAGCAGCTCCTTGACAGGAGACTATGGCTACACCTTC.

The chain recombines TRBV5-1 with TRBJ2-5, with D maybe TRBD1 (6 bases). V lost 4 bases and J lost 7, with 17 bases in between. This CDR3 has 14 residues. Germline V gene sequence: CDR1 SGHRS, CDR2 YFSETQ. The CDR3 nucleotides are TGCGCCAGCAGCGACGGGACACGCGGTGGGACCCAGTACTTC. This sequence encodes CASSDGTRGGTQYF.